This T cell receptor (beta chain) emerged from a study of blood T cell repertoires in COVID-19. Per the germline V gene, CDR1 is GTSNPN and CDR2 is SVGIG (reference sequence). The CDR3 is 13 amino acids. Trimming took 3 bases from V and 0 from J, leaving 3 bases between them. The method was immunoSEQ multiplex PCR; TCRdb's version includes in-frame clones alone and lacks a portion of them. The data contain about 180,000 clones, around 87% of them singletons. The chain is built from TRBV30 and TRBJ2-6; D is unclear. The sequenced sample consisted of peripheral blood. The TCR originated in a woman in her twenties or thirties with active or convalescent COVID-19. The CDR3 loop is CAWSGSGANVLTF. DNA for the CDR3: TGTGCCTGGAGCGGCTCTGGGGCCAACGTCCTGACTTTC.